The next 14 T cell receptor beta chains were all read from a single sample in a study of neoadjuvant anti-PD-1 for oral cavity cancer (dated by TCRdb to the early 2020s). This specimen's time point label, per the study, means: before neoadjuvant nivolumab. Preparation of the library involved the immunoSEQ multiplex PCR assay. Not all clones reach the TCRdb copy of this immuneACCESS table, which keeps in-frame sequences only. Checked studies attribute under half of the gap to unresolved V genes and leave the rest unexplained. The sample table records some 71,000 clones; around four fifths of these occur just once. The top ten clones comprise less than 4% of the sample. Sample: PBMCs, taken before nivolumab (anti-PD-1) treatment. The receptors were sampled from a person aged 40-85 years with oral cavity squamous cell carcinoma.

The table lists this clone with a few counts. This sequence joins TRBV4-1 and TRBJ2-3; D is ambiguous. In germline, CDR1 is MGHRA, CDR2 YSYEKL. This CDR3 is 16 amino acids long. The V end lost 0 bases, the J end lost 2 bases, and 12 bases lay between the germline ends. For the CDR3, the DNA is TGCGCCAGCAGCCAAGAGGCAGCCCGGAACACAGATACGCAGTATTTT. This gives the protein CASSQEAARNTDTQYF.

The V call is TRBV9, the J call TRBJ1-2, with D maybe TRBD1 (6 bases). Germline-derived CDR1 and CDR2 are SGDLS and YYNGEE. This CDR3 spans 14 amino acids. The V end lost 1 base, the J end lost 4 bases, and 11 bases lay between the germline ends. The CDR3 sequence is CASSVSGQSYGYTF. The CDR3 bases are TGTGCCAGCAGCGTATCAGGACAGAGCTATGGCTACACCTTC.

As concerns this clone: The identical CDR3 is also encoded by other nucleotide sequences in the sample. The J gene is TRBJ2-3, the V gene TRBV30, with D unresolved. Germline assignment: CDR1 GTSNPN and CDR2 SVGIG (reference sequence). The germline V and J ends were trimmed by 3 bases and 1 base, with 5 bases remaining between them. The CDR3 has 12 residues. The CDR3 DNA reads as TGTGCCTGGAGCACCGGCACAGATACGCAGTATTTT. As protein: CAWSTGTDTQYF.

The chain joins TRBV5-1 to TRBJ2-5; 9 bases match TRBD2. Germline CDR1 reads SGHRS; CDR2 reads YFSETQ. V shed 0 bases, J shed 2 bases, and the junction held 2 bases outside the gene matches. The CDR3 is 15 residues long. The CDR3 here is CASSLAAGGQETQYF. The CDR3 DNA follows: TGCGCCAGCAGCTTGGCAGCGGGGGGTCAAGAGACCCAGTACTTC.

V gene TRBV6-5 combines with J gene TRBJ2-1; D may be TRBD2 (6 bases). The V and J ends lost 2 bases and 3 bases respectively, with 11 bases between them. The CDR3 consists of 15 residues. In germline, CDR1 is MNHEY, CDR2 SVGAGI. The CDR3 sequence is CASSYVRGIYNEQFF. CDR3 DNA sequence: TGTGCCAGCAGTTACGTCCGCGGGATCTACAATGAGCAGTTCTTC.

The V call is TRBV5-4, the J call TRBJ1-2; D ambiguous. V gave up 1 base and J gave up 10 bases, with 11 bases separating them. The CDR3 is made up of 12 amino acids. The V gene's germline CDR1 is SGHNT and CDR2 YYREEE (reference sequence). The DNA of the CDR3 is TGTGCCAGCAGCTTGTTCTCGGAGGTCTACACCTTC. Residues: CASSLFSEVYTF.

J is TRBJ1-3 and V is TRBV5-1; the D gene is possibly TRBD1 (6 bases). The V and J ends lost 2 bases and 2 bases respectively, with 14 bases between them. This CDR3 comprises 16 residues. CDR1 and CDR2 from the germline V gene are SGHRS and YFSETQ. The CDR3 is CASSLNRENPGNTIYF. CDR3 in DNA: TGCGCCAGCAGCTTAAACAGGGAAAACCCTGGAAACACCATATATTTT.

This clone was detected only once. V is TRBV20-1 and J is TRBJ2-1; D gene ambiguous. Germline assignment: CDR1 DFQATT and CDR2 SNEGSKA (reference sequence). V was shortened by 2 bases and J by 14 bases, with 13 bases between the two germline ends. This CDR3 spans 11 amino acids. The CDR3 sequence is CSARHRLVEFF. CDR3 nucleotides: TGCAGTGCTAGACATAGGCTAGTAGAGTTCTTC.

The J gene is TRBJ2-6, the V gene TRBV7-8, with D unclear. The CDR3 spans 14 residues. The V and J ends lost 5 bases and 0 bases respectively, with 5 bases between them. Germline V lookup: CDR1 SGHVS, CDR2 FQNEAQ. The chain's CDR3 is CASSPSSGANVLTF. In nucleotides, the CDR3 is TGTGCCAGCAGCCCGAGCTCTGGGGCCAACGTCCTGACTTTC.

The chain couples TRBV4-2 to TRBJ1-2, with 12 bases aligning to TRBD1. The germline V gene encodes CDR1 LGHNA and CDR2 YNFKEQ. V was pared by 0 bases and J by 3 bases, with 5 bases of the junction left unmatched. The CDR3 runs to 17 residues. In DNA, the CDR3 is TGTGCCAGCAGCCAAGATAAGGGGACAGGGGGCGACTATGGCTACACCTTC. This translates into CASSQDKGTGGDYGYTF.

The chain couples TRBV10-3 to TRBJ1-2, with 7 nucleotides matching TRBD1. With 3 bases clipped from V and 5 bases from J, the junction kept 9 bases outside the gene matches. CDR1 ENHRY and CDR2 SYGVKD come from the germline V gene. The CDR3 spans 15 residues. This CDR3 reads CAISDRTGTFYGYTF. In nucleotides, the CDR3 is TGTGCCATCAGTGATAGGACAGGAACGTTTTATGGCTACACCTTC.

Only one count was recorded for this clone. The J gene is TRBJ1-1, the V gene TRBV29-1; D gene uncertain. Germline CDR1 reads SQVTM; CDR2 reads ANQGSEA. The V gene lost 5 bases and the J gene lost 5 bases, with 15 bases spanning the gap. The CDR3 spans 13 residues. In DNA, the CDR3 is TGCAGCGTTTGTGTGGAGACGGGGACTGAAGCTTTCTTT. Encoded protein: CSVCVETGTEAFF.

V usage is TRBV19 and J usage is TRBJ2-2; the D is unclear. CDR1 LNHDA and CDR2 SQIVND come from the germline V gene (reference sequence). V shed 7 bases and J shed 1 base, with 10 bases lying between them. The CDR3 is 14 amino acids. This CDR3 reads CASKARRNTGELFF. Written as DNA, the CDR3 is TGTGCCAGTAAGGCCCGACGGAACACCGGGGAGCTGTTTTTT.

The genes are TRBV2 and TRBJ2-1; D may correspond to TRBD1 or TRBD2 (6 bases each). The CDR3 totals 15 residues. Germline CDR1 SNHLY, CDR2 FYNNEI. The V and J ends lost 6 bases and 2 bases respectively, with 14 bases between them. The CDR3 region has the DNA TGTGCCAGCAGGGGCGGGACACTACCCTACAATGAGCAGTTCTTC. It codes for CASRGGTLPYNEQFF.